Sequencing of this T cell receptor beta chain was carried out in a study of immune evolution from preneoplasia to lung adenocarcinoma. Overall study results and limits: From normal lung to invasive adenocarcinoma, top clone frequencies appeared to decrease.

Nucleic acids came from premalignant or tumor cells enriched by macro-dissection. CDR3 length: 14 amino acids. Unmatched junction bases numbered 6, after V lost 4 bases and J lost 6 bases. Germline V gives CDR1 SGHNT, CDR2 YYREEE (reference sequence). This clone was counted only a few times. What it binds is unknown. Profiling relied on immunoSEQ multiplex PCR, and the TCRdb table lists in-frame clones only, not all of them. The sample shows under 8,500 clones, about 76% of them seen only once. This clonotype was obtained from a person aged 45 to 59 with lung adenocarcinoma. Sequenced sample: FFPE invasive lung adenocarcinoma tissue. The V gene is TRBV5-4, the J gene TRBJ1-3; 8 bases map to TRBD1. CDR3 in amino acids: CASSRDRGENTIYF. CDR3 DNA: TGTGCCAGCAGCCGCGACAGGGGCGAAAACACCATATATTTT.